These 23 T cell receptor beta chains came from one sample sequenced in a study of T cells after yellow fever vaccination. MiXCR, applied by TCRdb to the 5' RACE reads, yields one record per CDR3 protein. The sample includes more than 350,000 distinct CDR3 sequences, roughly 12% of them seen just once. The sequences come from PBMCs, collected on the day of the first yellow fever vaccination. These TCRs come from a man in his late teens or twenties who received the YFV17D yellow fever vaccine.

The V call is TRBV6-5, the J call TRBJ2-4; perhaps TRBD2 as D (6 bases). Germline CDR1 MNHEY, CDR2 SVGAGI. V lost 0 bases and J 7 bases, leaving 7 bases between the germline ends. This CDR3 comprises 13 residues. CDR3 coding DNA: TGTGCCAGCAGTTACTCGGCGGGGAACATTCAGTACTTC. Translated: CASSYSAGNIQYF.

This clonotype has only a few counts. CDR3 DNA sequence: TGCGCCAGCAGCTTGTGGCCGGACAGGGATGGCCCAACCTATGGCTACACCTTC. Encoded protein: CASSLWPDRDGPTYGYTF. The chain joins TRBV5-1 to TRBJ1-2; TRBD1 matches 8 bases. Germline V gene sequence: CDR1 SGHRS, CDR2 YFSETQ. The CDR3 has 18 residues. The trim removed 1 base at V and 4 bases at J, leaving 15 bases unmatched.

Points on this clonotype: The junction departs from germline at one end; a sequencing error may be responsible. The chain links TRBV5-1 to TRBJ2-5, with D perhaps matching TRBD2 (6 bases). Germline V CDR1 and CDR2: SGHRS, YFSETQ. The CDR3 totals 14 residues. The CDR3 protein is CASSTGERQDTQYF. CDR3 bases: TGCGCCAGCTCGACGGGAGAGAGACAAGACACCCAGTACTTC.

V gene TRBV9 combines with J gene TRBJ2-3, with D maybe TRBD2 (6 bases). Germline CDR1 is SGDLS and CDR2 is YYNGEE. This CDR3 has 15 residues. V lost 2 bases and J lost 4, with 14 bases in between. As DNA, the CDR3 is TGTGCCAGCAGCGTCAGCGGGTATAGCTCAGATACGCAGTATTTT. This codes for CASSVSGYSSDTQYF.

This sequence joins TRBV24-1 and TRBJ1-6; TRBD1 aligns across 7 bases. Per the germline V gene, CDR1 is KGHDR and CDR2 is SFDVKD. This CDR3 is 14 amino acids long. Trimming took 5 bases from V and 7 from J; bases not matched to a gene: 4. CDR3 amino acids: CATSGPGQNSPLHF. The CDR3 DNA sequence: TGTGCCACCAGTGGTCCGGGACAGAATTCACCCCTCCACTTT.

This chain uses TRBV6-5 with TRBJ1-2; tentative D call: TRBD1 (5 bases). The CDR3 contains 13 residues. Trimming removed 2 bases from V and 7 bases from J, with 11 bases in between. Germline V lookup: CDR1 MNHEY, CDR2 SVGAGI. The CDR3 loop is CASSYGGYGGYTF. The DNA for the CDR3 is TGTGCCAGCAGTTACGGGGGGTACGGTGGCTACACCTTC.

Only a few counts were recorded for this clonotype. This rearrangement joins TRBV6-2 or TRBV6-3 to TRBJ1-1, with D possibly being TRBD1 (5 bases). Trimming cost V 2 bases and J 7 bases, with 17 bases left between them. Looked up from germline, CDR1 is MNHEY and CDR2 is SVGEGT. This CDR3 has 15 amino acids. The CDR3 nucleotides are TGTGCCAGCAGTTACATGAAGTTAGGGGTTGGTGAAGCTTTCTTT. It codes for CASSYMKLGVGEAFF.

This clonotype was recorded many times. The chain carries TRBV7-8 and TRBJ1-5, with no clear D. Germline loops: CDR1 SGHVS, CDR2 FQNEAQ. The V gene lost 2 bases and the J gene lost 0 bases, with 14 bases spanning the gap. There are 17 residues in the CDR3. The CDR3 reads CASSLSGSPYSNQPQHF. The CDR3 DNA reads TGTGCCAGCAGCTTATCGGGCAGCCCCTATAGCAATCAGCCCCAGCATTTT. Combining the CDR3 with reference TRBV7-8 and TRBJ1-5 gives the whole variable domain GAGVSQSPRYKVAKRGQDVALRCDPISGHVSLFWYQQALGQGPEFLTYFQNEAQLDKSGLPSDRFFAERPEGSVSTLKIQRTQQEDSAVYLCASSLSGSPYSNQPQHFGDGTRLSIL.

This clonotype was found a few times. V usage is TRBV12-3 or TRBV12-4 and J usage is TRBJ2-7; a weak D match, TRBD2 (7 bases). This CDR3 has 14 residues. Trimming removed 9 bases from V and 4 bases from J, with 19 bases in between. This CDR3 reads CASVGGGLGYEQYF. The CDR3 nucleotides read TGTGCCAGTGTGGGAGGGGGGCTTGGGTACGAGCAGTACTTC.

This clonotype appeared a few times. The chain combines TRBV7-8 with TRBJ2-3, with D possibly being TRBD2 (5 bases). The length of the CDR3 is 14 residues. The ends were cut back, 4 bases at V and 5 bases at J, with 13 bases in the middle. Germline V gene lookup returns CDR1 SGHVS and CDR2 FQNEAQ. This CDR3 is CASSYKRTLDTQYF. CDR3 in DNA: TGTGCCAGCAGCTACAAGCGGACTTTAGATACGCAGTATTTT.

The chain combines TRBV28 with TRBJ2-1, with D possibly being TRBD2 (7 bases). Germline CDR1 MDHEN, CDR2 SYDVKM. The CDR3 extends over 15 amino acids. The germline V and J ends were trimmed by 6 bases and 1 base, with 13 bases remaining between them. CDR3 bases: TGTGCCAGCAGAGGGGGGGGGCAGTCCTACAATGAGCAGTTCTTC. Translating gives CASRGGGQSYNEQFF.

A few counts support this clonotype. This chain joins TRBV11-2 and TRBJ1-2; D gene unclear. The CDR3 is made up of 13 amino acids. With 5 bases removed from V and 8 bases from J, the gap between germline ends came to 15 bases. Germline V gene data show CDR1 as SGHAT and CDR2 as FQNNGV. The CDR3 nucleotides are TGTGCCAGCAGCCCCCAGGAGTACCGCGGCTACACCTTC. Its protein product is CASSPQEYRGYTF.

The chain has TRBV28 and TRBJ1-6; 9 bases are a match to TRBD1. This CDR3 region has 15 residues. Germline lookup yields CDR1 MDHEN and CDR2 SYDVKM. V trimming: 6 bases; J trimming: 9 bases; junction bases outside the gene matches: 9. CDR3 nucleotide sequence: TGTGCCAGCAGACGTACAGGGGGCGCGGGTTCACCCCTCCACTTT. Protein product: CASRRTGGAGSPLHF.

This clonotype has just a few counts. The V and J genes are TRBV9 and TRBJ1-1, with 7 bases matching TRBD1. In germline, CDR1 is SGDLS, CDR2 YYNGEE. This CDR3 has 13 amino acids. The V gene end was trimmed by 3 bases and the J gene end by 4 bases; junction bases not matched to a gene: 3. The CDR3 DNA is TGTGCCAGCAGCGCCCCAGGGGGCACTGAAGCTTTCTTT. This encodes CASSAPGGTEAFF.

The chain recombines TRBV3-1 with TRBJ2-3; D uncertain. The length of the CDR3 is 14 residues. In germline, CDR1 is LGHDT, CDR2 YNNKEL (reference sequence). V lost 0 bases and J lost 3, with 7 bases in between. The DNA of the CDR3 is TGTGCCAGCAGCCAAGATCCCATAACAGATACGCAGTATTTT. Protein product: CASSQDPITDTQYF.

This chain connects TRBV28 to TRBJ1-1; maybe TRBD1 (5 bases). The V end lost 4 bases, the J end lost 2 bases, and 17 bases lay between the germline ends. Germline V CDR1 and CDR2: MDHEN, SYDVKM. The CDR3 spans 16 residues. Written as DNA, the CDR3 is TGTGCCAGCAGTTCGCATACCACAGGACTAAACACTGAAGCTTTCTTT. It yields the protein CASSSHTTGLNTEAFF. Full variable domain (missing parts from reference TRBV28 and TRBJ1-1): DVKVTQSSRYLVKRTGEKVFLECVQDMDHENMFWYRQDPGLGLRLIYFSYDVKMKEKGDIPEGYSVSREKKERFSLILESASTNQTSMYLCASSSHTTGLNTEAFFGQGTRLTVV.

V is TRBV5-1 and J is TRBJ2-7; 10 bases map to TRBD2. Trimming removed 5 bases from V and 8 bases from J; junction bases left unmatched: 16. CDR3 size: 16 residues. CDR1 and CDR2 from the germline V gene are SGHRS and YFSETQ. The CDR3 nucleotides are TGCGCCAGCAGAGATGGGGCGCGGGAGCGGGGGGGCCAGCAGTACTTC. Encoded protein: CASRDGARERGGQQYF.

The chain uses TRBV5-6 and TRBJ2-7; D not certain. Trimming pared 4 bases from V and 2 bases from J, leaving 13 bases between. The germline V gene encodes CDR1 SGHDT and CDR2 YYEEEE. The CDR3 totals 14 residues. CDR3 bases: TGTGCCAGCAGCGCGGCCACCCCTCCCTACGAGCAGTACGTC. Amino acids: CASSAATPPYEQYV.

The J gene is TRBJ1-1, the V gene TRBV30; D unresolved. The CDR3 loop spans 11 amino acids. Per germline, CDR1 GTSNPN and CDR2 SVGIG (reference sequence). Trimming removed 3 bases from V and 4 bases from J, with 6 bases in between. CDR3 DNA sequence: TGTGCCTGGAGGCGGGCCACTGAAGCTTTCTTT. As protein: CAWRRATEAFF.

In this sample, this clonotype turned up a few times. The chain recombines TRBV28 with TRBJ1-1, with D tentatively TRBD1 (5 bases). Germline V gene lookup returns CDR1 MDHEN and CDR2 SYDVKM. V was cut by 5 bases and J by 3 bases, with 10 bases left in between. This CDR3 contains 13 residues. This chain's CDR3 is CASSLSQDTEAFF. The CDR3 DNA reads TGTGCCAGCAGTCTCTCACAGGACACTGAAGCTTTCTTT.

This clonotype was counted between two and nine times. V gene TRBV11-3 combines with J gene TRBJ2-5; 7 positions match TRBD1. Germline V CDR1 and CDR2: SGHNT, YENEEA. The trim removed 4 bases at V and 4 bases at J, leaving 6 bases unmatched. The CDR3 has 14 residues. CDR3 nucleotides: TGTGCCAGCAGCTCAGGACAGGAACGAGAGACCCAGTACTTC. It is translated as CASSSGQERETQYF. The whole variable domain, remainder taken from reference TRBV11-3 and TRBJ2-5, is EAGVVQSPRYKIIEKKQPVAFWCNPISGHNTLYWYLQNLGQGPELLIRYENEEAVDDSQLPKDRFSAERLKGVDSTLKIQPAELGDSAVYLCASSSGQERETQYFGPGTRLLVL.

Comments on this clonotype: A read error may account for a junction end that differs from germline. The genes are TRBV7-9 and TRBJ1-2, with TRBD1 matching over 7 bases. Germline-derived CDR1 and CDR2 are SEHNR and FQNEAQ (reference sequence). The CDR3 is 13 residues long. The CDR3 loop is CASSLAQDRPDIF. CDR3 bases: TGTGCCAGCAGCTTAGCCCAGGACAGGCCGGACATCTTC.

This clonotype was detected ten times or more. V and J are TRBV7-2 and TRBJ2-5, with TRBD2 as a possible D gene (6 bases). The germline V and J ends were trimmed by 4 bases and 2 bases, with 17 bases remaining between them. The germline V gene has CDR1 SGHTA and CDR2 FQGNSA. This CDR3 contains 16 residues. The CDR3 loop reads CASSSWTMRRQETQYF. The CDR3 DNA follows: TGTGCCAGCAGCTCGTGGACTATGCGGAGACAAGAGACCCAGTACTTC.